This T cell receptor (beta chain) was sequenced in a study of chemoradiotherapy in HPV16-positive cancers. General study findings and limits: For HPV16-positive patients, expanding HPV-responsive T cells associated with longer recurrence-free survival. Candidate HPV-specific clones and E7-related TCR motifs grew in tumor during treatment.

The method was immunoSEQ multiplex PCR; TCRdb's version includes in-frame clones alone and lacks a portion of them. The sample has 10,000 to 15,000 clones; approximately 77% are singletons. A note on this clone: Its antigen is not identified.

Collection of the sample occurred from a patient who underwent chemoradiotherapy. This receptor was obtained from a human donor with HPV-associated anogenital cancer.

The CDR3 loop is CASSRDSNQPQHF. In DNA, the CDR3 is TGTGCCAGCAGCCGGGACAGCAATCAGCCCCAGCATTTT. V usage is TRBV5-5 and J usage is TRBJ1-5, with TRBD1 as a possible D gene (5 bases). The CDR3 is made up of 13 amino acids. V was pared by 4 bases and J by 1 base, with 6 bases between. Germline V gives CDR1 SGHKS, CDR2 YYEKEE (reference sequence).